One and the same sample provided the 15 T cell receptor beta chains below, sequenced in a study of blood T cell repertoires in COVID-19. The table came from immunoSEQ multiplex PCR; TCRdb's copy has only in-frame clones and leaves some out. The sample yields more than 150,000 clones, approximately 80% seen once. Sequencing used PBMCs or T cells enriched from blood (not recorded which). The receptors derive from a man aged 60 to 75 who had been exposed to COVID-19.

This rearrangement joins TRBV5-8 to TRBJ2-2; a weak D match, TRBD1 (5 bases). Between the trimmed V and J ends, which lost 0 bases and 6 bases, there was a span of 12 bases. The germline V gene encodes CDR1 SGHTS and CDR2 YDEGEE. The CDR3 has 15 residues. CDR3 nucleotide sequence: TGTGCCAGCAGCTTGGAAGGGGCGCGGTCCGGGGAGCTGTTTTTT. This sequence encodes CASSLEGARSGELFF.

The CDR3 sequence is CATQGRNSPLHF. In DNA, the CDR3 is TGTGCCACCCAGGGGCGTAATTCACCCCTCCACTTT. The rearrangement links TRBV5-6 to TRBJ1-6; D might be TRBD1 (6 bases). In germline, CDR1 is SGHDT, CDR2 YYEEEE. This CDR3 has 12 residues. V was pared by 9 bases and J by 6 bases, with 10 bases between.

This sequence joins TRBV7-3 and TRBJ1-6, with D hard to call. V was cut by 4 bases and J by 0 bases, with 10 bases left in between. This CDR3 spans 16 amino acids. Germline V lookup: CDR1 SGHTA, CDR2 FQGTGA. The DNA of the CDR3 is TGTGCCAGCAGCTCGACATCGAGCTCCTATAATTCACCCCTCCACTTT. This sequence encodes CASSSTSSSYNSPLHF. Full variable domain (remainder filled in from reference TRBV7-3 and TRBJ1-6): GAGVSQTPSNKVTEKGKYVELRCDPISGHTALYWYRQSLGQGPEFLIYFQGTGAADDSGLPNDRFFAVRPEGSVSTLKIQRTERGDSAVYLCASSSTSSSYNSPLHFGNGTRLTVT.

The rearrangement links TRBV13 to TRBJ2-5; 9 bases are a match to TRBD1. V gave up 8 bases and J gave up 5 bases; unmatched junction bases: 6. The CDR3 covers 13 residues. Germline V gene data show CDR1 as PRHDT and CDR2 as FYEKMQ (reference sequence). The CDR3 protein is CASGNRGLETQYF. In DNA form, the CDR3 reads TGTGCCAGCGGCAACAGGGGGCTGGAGACCCAGTACTTC.

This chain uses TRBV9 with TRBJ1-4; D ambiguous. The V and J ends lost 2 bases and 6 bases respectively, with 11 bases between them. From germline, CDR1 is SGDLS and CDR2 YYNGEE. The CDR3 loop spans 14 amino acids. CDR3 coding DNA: TGTGCCAGCAGCGTGCCGGACTTGGATGAAAAACTGTTTTTT. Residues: CASSVPDLDEKLFF.

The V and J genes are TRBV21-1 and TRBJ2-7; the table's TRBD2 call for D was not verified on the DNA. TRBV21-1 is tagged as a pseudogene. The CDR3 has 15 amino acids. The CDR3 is CASSAPGLANHEQYF. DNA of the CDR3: TGTGCCAGCAGTGCCCCGGGACTAGCGAACCACGAGCAGTACTTC.

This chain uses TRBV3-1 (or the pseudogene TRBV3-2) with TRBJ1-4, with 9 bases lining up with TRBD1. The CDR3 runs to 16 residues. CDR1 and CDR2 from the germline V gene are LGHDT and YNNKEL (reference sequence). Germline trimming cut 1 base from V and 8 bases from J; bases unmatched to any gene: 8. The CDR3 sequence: CASSQAGDRVLEKLFF. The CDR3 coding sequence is TGTGCCAGCAGCCAAGCCGGGGACAGGGTACTGGAAAAACTGTTTTTT.

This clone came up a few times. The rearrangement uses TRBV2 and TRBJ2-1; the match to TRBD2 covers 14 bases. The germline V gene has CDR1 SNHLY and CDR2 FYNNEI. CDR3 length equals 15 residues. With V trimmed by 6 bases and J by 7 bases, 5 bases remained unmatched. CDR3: CASRRLAGGGNEQFF. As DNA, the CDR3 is TGTGCCAGCAGGAGACTAGCGGGAGGGGGGAATGAGCAGTTCTTC.

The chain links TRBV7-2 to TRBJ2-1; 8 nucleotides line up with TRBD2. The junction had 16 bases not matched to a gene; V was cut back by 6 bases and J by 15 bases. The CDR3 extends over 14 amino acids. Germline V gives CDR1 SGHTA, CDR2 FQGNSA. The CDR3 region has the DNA TGTGCCAGCAGTCCGGCCGGGACTAGAACAAGGCTGTTCTTC. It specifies CASSPAGTRTRLFF.

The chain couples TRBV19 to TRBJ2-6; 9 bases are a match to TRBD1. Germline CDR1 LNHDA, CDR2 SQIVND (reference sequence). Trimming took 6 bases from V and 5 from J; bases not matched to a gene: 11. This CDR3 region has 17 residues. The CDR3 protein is CASSPRDRVIRANVLTF. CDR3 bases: TGTGCCAGTAGCCCCCGGGACAGGGTAATCCGGGCCAACGTCCTGACTTTC.

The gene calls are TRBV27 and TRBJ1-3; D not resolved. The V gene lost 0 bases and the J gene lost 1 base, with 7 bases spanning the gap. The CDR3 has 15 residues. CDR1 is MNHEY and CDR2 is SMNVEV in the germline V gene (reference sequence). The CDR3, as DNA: TGTGCCAGCAGTTTATCGTCGGGATCTGGAAACACCATATATTTT. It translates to CASSLSSGSGNTIYF.

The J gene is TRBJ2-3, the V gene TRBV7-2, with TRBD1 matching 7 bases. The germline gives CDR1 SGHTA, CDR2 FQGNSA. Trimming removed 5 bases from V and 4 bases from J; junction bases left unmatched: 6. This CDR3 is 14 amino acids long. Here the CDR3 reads CASSRETGADTQYF. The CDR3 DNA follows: TGTGCCAGCAGCCGCGAAACAGGGGCAGATACGCAGTATTTT.

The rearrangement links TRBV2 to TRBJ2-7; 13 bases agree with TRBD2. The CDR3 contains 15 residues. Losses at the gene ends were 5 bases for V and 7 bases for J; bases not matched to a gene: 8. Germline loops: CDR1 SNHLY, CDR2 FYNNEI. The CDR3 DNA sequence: TGTGCCAGCAGTTTACCGGGACTAGCGGGATGGGAGCAGTACTTC. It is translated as CASSLPGLAGWEQYF.

The CDR3 bases are TGTGCCAGCAGCTTAGATGGCGGGAGGGGGGATGAGCAGTTCTTC. The encoded protein is CASSLDGGRGDEQFF. V and J are TRBV7-9 and TRBJ2-1; 9 bases align to TRBD2. The V and J ends lost 1 base and 8 bases, in that order; junction bases with no gene match: 6. The CDR3 is made up of 15 amino acids. The germline gives CDR1 SEHNR, CDR2 FQNEAQ (reference sequence). Looking up the rest from reference TRBV7-9 and TRBJ2-1 gives the full variable domain: DTGVSQNPRHKITKRGQNVTFRCDPISEHNRLYWYRQTLGQGPEFLTYFQNEAQLEKSRLLSDRFSAERPKGSFSTLEIQRTEQGDSAMYLCASSLDGGRGDEQFFGPGTRLTVL.

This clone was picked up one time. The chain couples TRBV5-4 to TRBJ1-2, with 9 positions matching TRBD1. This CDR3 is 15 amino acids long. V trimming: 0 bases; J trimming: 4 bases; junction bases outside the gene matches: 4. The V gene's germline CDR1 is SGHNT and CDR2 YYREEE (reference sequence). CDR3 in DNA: TGTGCCAGCAGCTTGGCTGGGACAGGGTCCTATGGCTACACCTTC. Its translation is CASSLAGTGSYGYTF.